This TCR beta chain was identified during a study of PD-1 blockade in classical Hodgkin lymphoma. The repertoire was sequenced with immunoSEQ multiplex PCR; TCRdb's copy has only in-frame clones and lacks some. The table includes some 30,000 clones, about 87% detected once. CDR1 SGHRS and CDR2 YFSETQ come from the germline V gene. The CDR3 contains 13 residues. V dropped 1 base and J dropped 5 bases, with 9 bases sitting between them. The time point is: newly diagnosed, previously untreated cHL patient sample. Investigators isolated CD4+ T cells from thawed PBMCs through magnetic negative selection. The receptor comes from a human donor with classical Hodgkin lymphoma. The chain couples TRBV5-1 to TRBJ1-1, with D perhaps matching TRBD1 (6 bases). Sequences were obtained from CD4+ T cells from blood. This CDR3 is CASSLNQGTEAFF. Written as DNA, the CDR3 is TGCGCCAGCAGCTTGAACCAGGGGACTGAAGCTTTCTTT.